This T cell receptor (beta chain) was sequenced during a study of cytomegalovirus exposure and HLA in healthy donors. At collection, donors were nominally healthy, but unrecorded immune exposures were probable. The CDR3 totals 18 residues. Germline V CDR1 and CDR2: MNHNS, SASEGT. Trimming cost V 0 bases and J 3 bases, with 18 bases left between them. Overall study findings and caveats: In an earlier analysis, productive rearrangement rates for most beta V segments clustered near 87% or 30%. The likely origin of a cluster of highly shared sequence variants was a sequencing artifact. The authors later found TCR association rates varying by HLA locus, with DRB1 most and HLA-C fewest.

Primers for the PCR totalled 60 Vbeta and 13 Jbeta. Some clones are missing from TCRdb's copy, which holds only in-frame ones; the method was immunoSEQ multiplex PCR. The sample lists approximately 190,000 clones, around 83% seen once, with roughly 1.7% in the top ten. As concerns this clone: Its target is unknown.

The receptor comes from a man aged 40-50 years in good health and CMV-seropositive. Source material: PBMCs. This chain joins TRBV6-1 and TRBJ1-5; D perhaps matches TRBD1 (5 bases). CDR3: CASSEAGGRWQDNQPQHF. The CDR3 DNA reads as TGTGCCAGCAGTGAAGCGGGGGGGAGGTGGCAGGACAATCAGCCCCAGCATTTT.